The rows below give T cell receptor beta chains drawn from one sample of a study of T cell responses to AZD1222 COVID-19 vaccine. Sequencing used immunoSEQ multiplex PCR; TCRdb keeps in-frame clones, though not all of them. Of around 140,000 clones in the sample, 85% were seen once. The source material was peripheral blood, sampled 28 days after the second dose of the MenACWY control vaccine. These receptors were collected from an adult who received the MenACWY meningococcal vaccine as a control. The CDR3 runs from the conserved cysteine through the conserved F or W. D genes are given only for firm matches. Rows give clone size only sometimes, using once, few, many, or a class for an expanded clone.

D gene: .
clone size: .
V gene: TRBV7-9
J gene: TRBJ1-3
CDR3 protein: CASSFGQGGNTIYF
CDR3 DNA: TGTGCCAGCAGCTTCGGTCAGGGTGGAAACACCATATATTTT

D gene: .
clone size: .
V gene: TRBV28
J gene: TRBJ2-3
CDR3 protein: CASSSGTLVTTQYF
CDR3 DNA: TGTGCCAGCAGTTCAGGGACCCTCGTTACGACGCAGTATTTT

D gene: .
clone size: .
V gene: TRBV6-1
J gene: TRBJ1-6
CDR3 protein: CASSERNSPLHF
CDR3 DNA: TGTGCCAGCAGTGAAAGGAATTCACCCCTCCACTTT

D gene: .
clone size: .
V gene: TRBV28
J gene: TRBJ1-6
CDR3 protein: CASNSPGGNSPLHF
CDR3 DNA: TGTGCCAGCAATTCCCCTGGAGGAAATTCACCCCTCCACTTT

D gene: TRBD1
clone size: medium-sized
V gene: TRBV5-1
J gene: TRBJ1-1
CDR3 protein: CASSFGQGTEAFF
CDR3 DNA: TGCGCCAGCAGCTTCGGACAGGGCACTGAAGCTTTCTTT

D gene: .
clone size: .
V gene: TRBV5-1
J gene: TRBJ1-2
CDR3 protein: CASSLDRDYGYTF
CDR3 DNA: TGCGCCAGCAGCTTGGACCGAGACTATGGCTACACCTTC

D gene: TRBD2
clone size: .
V gene: TRBV5-1
J gene: TRBJ2-1
CDR3 protein: CASSLPGTSGGASEQFF
CDR3 DNA: TGCGCCAGCAGCCTTCCCGGGACTAGCGGGGGGGCCAGTGAGCAGTTCTTC

D gene: .
clone size: .
V gene: TRBV7-2
J gene: TRBJ1-6
CDR3 protein: CASSSLGGFGSPLHF
CDR3 DNA: TGTGCCAGCAGCTCCCTGGGAGGGTTCGGATCACCCCTCCACTTT

D gene: TRBD2
clone size: .
V gene: TRBV4-3
J gene: TRBJ2-3
CDR3 protein: CASSSRSGRAWDTQYF
CDR3 DNA: TGCGCCAGCAGCTCCCGCAGCGGGAGAGCTTGGGATACGCAGTATTTT

D gene: .
clone size: .
V gene: TRBV5-1
J gene: TRBJ1-2
CDR3 protein: CASKPDGYGYTF
CDR3 DNA: TGCGCCAGCAAACCGGACGGCTATGGCTACACCTTC

D gene: .
clone size: .
V gene: TRBV21-1
J gene: TRBJ1-1
CDR3 protein: CASSIGHAGTGGGSTEAFF
CDR3 DNA: TGTGCCAGCAGCATCGGCCACGCCGGGACAGGGGGCGGAAGCACTGAAGCTTTCTTT

D gene: TRBD1
clone size: .
V gene: TRBV6-4
J gene: TRBJ1-2
CDR3 protein: CASRESTGGIYGYTF
CDR3 DNA: TGTGCCAGCAGAGAGTCAACAGGGGGCATCTATGGCTACACCTTC

D gene: .
clone size: .
V gene: TRBV28
J gene: TRBJ1-1
CDR3 protein: CASSLITLNTEAFF
CDR3 DNA: TGTGCCAGCAGTTTAATCACACTGAACACTGAAGCTTTCTTT

D gene: .
clone size: .
V gene: TRBV7-2
J gene: TRBJ2-7
CDR3 protein: CASRLGISYEQYF
CDR3 DNA: TGTGCCAGCAGGCTCGGGATCTCCTACGAGCAGTACTTC

D gene: .
clone size: .
V gene: TRBV29-1
J gene: TRBJ1-1
CDR3 protein: CSALKGTTEAFF
CDR3 DNA: TGCAGCGCCCTCAAAGGGACCACTGAAGCTTTCTTT

D gene: TRBD2
clone size: .
V gene: TRBV30
J gene: TRBJ2-7
CDR3 protein: CAWSLELLAGRSYEQYF
CDR3 DNA: TGTGCCTGGAGCCTTGAACTACTAGCGGGTCGCTCCTACGAGCAGTACTTC

D gene: .
clone size: .
V gene: TRBV6-5
J gene: TRBJ2-1
CDR3 protein: CASSAEQGPNEQFF
CDR3 DNA: TGTGCCAGCAGCGCAGAACAGGGCCCCAATGAGCAGTTCTTC

D gene: .
clone size: .
V gene: TRBV9
J gene: TRBJ1-2
CDR3 protein: CASSVLGEGYGYTF
CDR3 DNA: TGTGCCAGCAGCGTACTGGGAGAAGGCTATGGCTACACCTTC

D gene: .
clone size: .
V gene: TRBV6-2/TRBV6-3
J gene: TRBJ1-2
CDR3 protein: CASSLAANYGYTF
CDR3 DNA: TGTGCCAGCAGCCTCGCGGCTAACTATGGCTACACCTTC

D gene: .
clone size: .
V gene: TRBV12-5
J gene: TRBJ1-3
CDR3 protein: CASGLVDFILGVGGIGNTIYF
CDR3 DNA: TGTGCTAGTGGTTTGGTAGATTTTATACTGGGGGTCGGGGGCATTGGAAACACCATATATTTT

D gene: TRBD1
clone size: .
V gene: TRBV5-6
J gene: TRBJ1-1
CDR3 protein: CASSRKAGGWTEAFF
CDR3 DNA: TGTGCCAGCAGCCGTAAGGCAGGGGGTTGGACTGAAGCTTTCTTT

D gene: .
clone size: .
V gene: TRBV7-6
J gene: TRBJ2-1
CDR3 protein: CASSPSPHQDEQFF
CDR3 DNA: TGTGCCAGCAGCCCCTCCCCCCACCAGGATGAGCAGTTCTTC

D gene: TRBD2
clone size: once
V gene: TRBV29-1
J gene: TRBJ2-6
CDR3 protein: CSVSGATGRDVLTF
CDR3 DNA: TGCAGCGTTAGTGGGGCGACCGGGAGGGACGTCCTGACTTTC

D gene: .
clone size: .
V gene: TRBV3-1/TRBV3-2
J gene: TRBJ2-2
CDR3 protein: CASSQPKRRGGELFF
CDR3 DNA: TGTGCCAGCAGCCAACCCAAGCGGCGAGGGGGGGAGCTGTTTTTT

D gene: .
clone size: .
V gene: TRBV5-1
J gene: TRBJ1-1
CDR3 protein: CASSFSQTEAFF
CDR3 DNA: TGCGCCAGCAGCTTTAGTCAAACTGAAGCTTTCTTT

D gene: .
clone size: .
V gene: TRBV2
J gene: TRBJ2-6
CDR3 protein: CASKEAVSGANVLTF
CDR3 DNA: TGTGCCAGCAAAGAGGCGGTCTCTGGGGCCAACGTCCTGACTTTC

D gene: .
clone size: .
V gene: TRBV6-5
J gene: TRBJ1-2
CDR3 protein: CASSITQGNVYGYTF
CDR3 DNA: TGTGCCAGCAGCATAACACAGGGAAATGTCTATGGCTACACCTTC

D gene: .
clone size: .
V gene: TRBV7-3
J gene: TRBJ1-5
CDR3 protein: CASSATGEVGQPQHF
CDR3 DNA: TGTGCCAGCAGCGCGACAGGCGAGGTGGGTCAGCCCCAGCATTTT

D gene: .
clone size: .
V gene: TRBV7-2
J gene: TRBJ2-3
CDR3 protein: CASSRTLDTQYF
CDR3 DNA: TGTGCCAGCAGCCGCACTCTAGATACGCAGTATTTT

D gene: TRBD2
clone size: .
V gene: TRBV9
J gene: TRBJ2-1
CDR3 protein: CASSVGSSGAAYNEQFF
CDR3 DNA: TGTGCCAGCAGCGTAGGTTCTAGCGGGGCGGCCTACAATGAGCAGTTCTTC

D gene: .
clone size: .
V gene: TRBV24-1
J gene: TRBJ2-7
CDR3 protein: CATRYEQYF
CDR3 DNA: TGTGCCACCAGGTACGAGCAGTACTTC

D gene: .
clone size: .
V gene: TRBV27
J gene: TRBJ1-2
CDR3 protein: CASSLSGYGYTF
CDR3 DNA: TGTGCCAGCAGTTTATCCGGGTATGGCTACACCTTC

D gene: .
clone size: once
V gene: TRBV5-6
J gene: TRBJ1-2
CDR3 protein: CASSLRWGYTF
CDR3 DNA: TGTGCCAGCAGCTTAAGGTGGGGCTACACCTTC

D gene: .
clone size: .
V gene: TRBV6-2/TRBV6-3
J gene: TRBJ1-5
CDR3 protein: CASSLWGAPQPQHF
CDR3 DNA: TGTGCCAGCAGTTTATGGGGGGCGCCTCAGCCCCAGCATTTT

D gene: .
clone size: .
V gene: TRBV6-4
J gene: TRBJ1-2
CDR3 protein: CASSDRVGGFNYGYTF
CDR3 DNA: TGTGCCAGCAGTGACCGTGTGGGGGGCTTCAACTATGGCTACACCTTC

D gene: TRBD2
clone size: .
V gene: TRBV5-1
J gene: TRBJ2-1
CDR3 protein: CASSLTSGGTNEQFF
CDR3 DNA: TGCGCCAGCAGCTTAACTAGCGGGGGTACTAATGAGCAGTTCTTC

D gene: .
clone size: .
V gene: TRBV5-1
J gene: TRBJ2-3
CDR3 protein: CASSLALPVTDTQYF
CDR3 DNA: TGCGCCAGCAGCTTGGCACTACCCGTCACAGATACGCAGTATTTT

D gene: TRBD1
clone size: .
V gene: TRBV5-3
J gene: TRBJ1-1
CDR3 protein: CARSYRTGFMRNTEAFF
CDR3 DNA: TGTGCCAGAAGCTATAGGACAGGGTTTATGAGGAACACTGAAGCTTTCTTT

D gene: TRBD2
clone size: .
V gene: TRBV4-2
J gene: TRBJ2-7
CDR3 protein: CASSQAPFGPSGISYEQYF
CDR3 DNA: TGTGCCAGCAGCCAAGCCCCCTTTGGTCCTAGCGGGATTTCCTACGAGCAGTACTTC

D gene: .
clone size: .
V gene: TRBV25-1
J gene: TRBJ1-1
CDR3 protein: CASSELGIENTEAFF
CDR3 DNA: TGTGCCAGCAGTGAACTCGGAATAGAGAACACTGAAGCTTTCTTT

D gene: TRBD1
clone size: once
V gene: TRBV27
J gene: TRBJ2-3
CDR3 protein: CASRGAGGTDTQYF
CDR3 DNA: TGTGCCAGCAGGGGAGCAGGGGGAACAGATACGCAGTATTTT

D gene: .
clone size: .
V gene: TRBV7-3
J gene: TRBJ1-1
CDR3 protein: CASSLGQPNTEAFF
CDR3 DNA: TGTGCCAGCAGCTTAGGGCAACCGAACACTGAAGCTTTCTTT

D gene: .
clone size: .
V gene: TRBV4-3
J gene: TRBJ2-1
CDR3 protein: CASSPRDSVIQQFF
CDR3 DNA: TGCGCCAGCAGCCCCCGTGATAGCGTAATTCAGCAGTTCTTC

D gene: .
clone size: .
V gene: TRBV7-9
J gene: TRBJ1-2
CDR3 protein: CASSLPGEKGGYTF
CDR3 DNA: TGTGCCAGCAGCTTACCAGGGGAAAAAGGTGGCTACACCTTC

D gene: .
clone size: once
V gene: TRBV6-2/TRBV6-3
J gene: TRBJ2-7
CDR3 protein: CASSYKVWGAYEQYF
CDR3 DNA: TGTGCCAGCAGTTACAAGGTGTGGGGGGCCTACGAGCAGTACTTC

D gene: TRBD1
clone size: few
V gene: TRBV4-3
J gene: TRBJ2-7
CDR3 protein: CASSQHRDSVYEQYF
CDR3 DNA: TGCGCCAGCAGCCAACACCGGGACAGCGTCTACGAGCAGTACTTC

D gene: TRBD1
clone size: .
V gene: TRBV5-1
J gene: TRBJ1-3
CDR3 protein: CASSRRDRGDTIYF
CDR3 DNA: TGCGCCAGCAGCAGAAGGGACAGGGGCGACACCATATATTTT

D gene: TRBD1
clone size: .
V gene: TRBV18
J gene: TRBJ1-5
CDR3 protein: CASSRDRVGQTSNQPQHF
CDR3 DNA: TGTGCCAGCTCCCGGGACAGGGTGGGACAAACCAGCAATCAGCCCCAGCATTTT

D gene: .
clone size: once
V gene: TRBV21-1
J gene: TRBJ2-7
CDR3 protein: CASLDSIIYEQYF
CDR3 DNA: TGTGCCAGCTTGGACAGTATCATCTACGAGCAGTACTTC

D gene: TRBD1
clone size: .
V gene: TRBV5-1
J gene: TRBJ1-1
CDR3 protein: CASSSEDRRNTEAFF
CDR3 DNA: TGCGCCAGCAGCTCCGAGGACAGGAGGAACACTGAAGCTTTCTTT

D gene: .
clone size: .
V gene: TRBV5-1
J gene: TRBJ1-2
CDR3 protein: CASSLDVGSYGYTF
CDR3 DNA: TGCGCCAGCAGCTTGGATGTAGGCTCTTATGGCTACACCTTC

D gene: .
clone size: once
V gene: TRBV29-1
J gene: TRBJ1-4
CDR3 protein: CTAGRPNEKLFF
CDR3 DNA: TGCACCGCAGGGAGGCCTAATGAAAAACTGTTTTTT

D gene: .
clone size: few
V gene: TRBV3-1/TRBV3-2
J gene: TRBJ1-1
CDR3 protein: CASSPMGTNTEAFF
CDR3 DNA: TGTGCCAGCAGCCCGATGGGGACGAACACTGAAGCTTTCTTT

D gene: .
clone size: .
V gene: TRBV12-3/TRBV12-4
J gene: TRBJ1-1
CDR3 protein: CASSLAWQNEAFF
CDR3 DNA: TGTGCCAGCAGTTTAGCTTGGCAGAATGAAGCTTTCTTT

D gene: .
clone size: few
V gene: TRBV6-6
J gene: TRBJ2-3
CDR3 protein: CASRKKSTDTQYF
CDR3 DNA: TGTGCCAGCAGGAAGAAAAGCACAGATACGCAGTATTTT